Presented here are 31 T cell receptor beta chains from one specimen sequenced in a study of blood T cell repertoires in COVID-19. Only in-frame clones appear in the TCRdb table, and some are missing; sequencing was by immunoSEQ multiplex PCR. Of 97,000 or so clones listed, roughly 82% were seen once; the top ten hold 15% to 20%. Sequences were obtained from peripheral blood. All receptors come from a man older than 75 with acute or convalescent COVID-19.

The chain uses TRBV28 and TRBJ2-1; possible D gene TRBD2, 5 bases. The CDR3 runs to 15 residues. Germline lookup yields CDR1 MDHEN and CDR2 SYDVKM. V was shortened by 6 bases and J by 10 bases, with 22 bases between the two germline ends. CDR3 amino acids: CASRVYWRAVDEQFF. The CDR3 bases are TGTGCCAGCAGAGTCTACTGGCGGGCAGTCGACGAGCAGTTCTTC.

Only a few counts were recorded for this clone. The V and J genes are TRBV5-1 and TRBJ1-2; no definite D call. Deletions cut 10 bases from V and 8 bases from J, with 18 bases between. Germline V CDR1 and CDR2: SGHRS, YFSETQ. The CDR3 consists of 12 residues. The CDR3: CAATDRVRGYTF. CDR3 nucleotides: TGCGCCGCTACTGACCGGGTAAGGGGCTACACCTTC.

The rearrangement uses TRBV27 and TRBJ1-5, with no clear D. With 5 bases removed from V and 0 bases from J, the gap between germline ends came to 8 bases. Germline CDR1 is MNHEY and CDR2 is SMNVEV (reference sequence). There are 14 residues in the CDR3. For the CDR3, the DNA is TGTGCCAGCAGTAGCACAGATAGCAATCAGCCCCAGCATTTT. This encodes CASSSTDSNQPQHF.

The rearrangement joins TRBV27 to TRBJ2-5; 11 bases line up with TRBD2. After removal of 2 bases from V and 1 base from J, the junction contained 6 bases not matched to a gene. Germline V gene lookup returns CDR1 MNHEY and CDR2 SMNVEV (reference sequence). The CDR3 loop spans 17 amino acids. The CDR3 nucleotides read TGTGCCAGCAGTTTAGGGGGCCTAGCGGGAGGCCAAGAGACCCAGTACTTC. Translated: CASSLGGLAGGQETQYF.

The V and J genes are TRBV24-1 and TRBJ2-5; D not resolved. Germline values: CDR1 KGHDR, CDR2 SFDVKD. The CDR3 contains 13 residues. V shed 2 bases and J shed 5 bases, with 8 bases lying between them. CDR3 loop: CATSDSPVETQYF. The CDR3 coding sequence is TGTGCCACCAGTGATTCGCCAGTGGAGACCCAGTACTTC.

This chain joins TRBV7-8 and TRBJ2-2; no clear D gene. V lost 5 bases and J 5 bases, leaving 18 bases between the germline ends. Germline CDR1 SGHVS, CDR2 FQNEAQ. This CDR3 spans 16 amino acids. Written as DNA, the CDR3 is TGTGCCAGCAGCCCCTCGCGTAGGAGTATAACCGGGGAGCTGTTTTTT. It translates to CASSPSRRSITGELFF.

The chain uses TRBV23-1 and TRBJ1-2, with D possibly matching TRBD1 (5 bases). TRBV23-1 is an ORF; its function is uncertain. The CDR3 has 15 amino acids. Trimming pared 8 bases from V and 2 bases from J, leaving 18 bases between. The CDR3 loop reads CASLSGGDHNYGYTF. The CDR3 DNA sequence: TGCGCCAGCCTCTCCGGGGGGGATCACAACTATGGCTACACCTTC.

The chain carries TRBV11-2 and TRBJ1-5; TRBD1 matches 8 bases. The ends lost 5 bases at V and 4 bases at J; junction bases unmatched: 4. Germline CDR1 SGHAT, CDR2 FQNNGV. The CDR3 totals 14 residues. The CDR3 protein is CASSGQGPNQPQHF. DNA of the CDR3: TGTGCCAGCAGCGGACAGGGACCAAATCAGCCCCAGCATTTT.

The V call is TRBV30, the J call TRBJ1-2; 7 bases align to TRBD1. V gave up 4 bases and J gave up 5 bases; unmatched junction bases: 7. Germline V lookup: CDR1 GTSNPN, CDR2 SVGIG (reference sequence). The CDR3 is 13 residues long. CDR3 in amino acids: CAWKEGARYGYTF. The CDR3 DNA reads as TGTGCCTGGAAGGAGGGGGCGCGTTATGGCTACACCTTC.

A word on this clone: The junction and the germline gene differ at one end; a read error may be behind it. The gene calls are TRBV6-6 and TRBJ1-1; D not certain. This CDR3 has 13 residues. Germline loops: CDR1 MNHNY, CDR2 SVGAGI (reference sequence). This CDR3 is CASSDSKTPEAFF. In nucleotides, the CDR3 is TGTGCCAGCAGTGACTCCAAAACTCCTGAAGCTTTCTTT.

The V and J genes are TRBV7-9 and TRBJ1-2; D not resolved. The CDR3 is 9 amino acids. CDR1 and CDR2 (germline): SEHNR, FQNEAQ (reference sequence). The V end lost 3 bases, the J end lost 12 bases, and 5 bases lay between the germline ends. CDR3 in DNA: TGTGCCAGCAGCTTCCCCAACACCTTC. It codes for CASSFPNTF.

The chain carries TRBV6-5 and TRBJ2-1, with D unresolved. The CDR3 spans 11 residues. The germline V gene has CDR1 MNHEY and CDR2 SVGAGI. With 4 bases removed from V and 8 bases from J, the gap between germline ends came to 6 bases. CDR3 bases: TGTGCCAGCAGTTCCGCGGATGAGCAGTTCTTC. It codes for CASSSADEQFF.

The chain employs TRBV6-1 and TRBJ2-2, with 8 bases that match TRBD1. The V gene end was trimmed by 5 bases and the J gene end by 1 base; junction bases not matched to a gene: 3. Per the germline V gene, CDR1 is MNHNS and CDR2 is SASEGT. CDR3 length equals 15 residues. CDR3 region: CASSPGQGNTGELFF. Here the CDR3 DNA reads TGTGCCAGCAGTCCCGGACAGGGGAACACCGGGGAGCTGTTTTTT.

This chain uses TRBV4-3 with TRBJ2-3, with a tentative D call TRBD2 (5 bases). V was cut by 4 bases and J by 3 bases, with 17 bases left in between. This CDR3 is built from 16 residues. Germline lookup yields CDR1 LGHNA and CDR2 YSLEER. In DNA, the CDR3 is TGCGCCAGCAGCCTTTCCCCAGCCGGGGATACAGATACGCAGTATTTT. Translated, it gives CASSLSPAGDTDTQYF.

This chain links TRBV5-1 with TRBJ2-3; D is uncertain. This CDR3 comprises 14 residues. Trimming took 4 bases from V and 4 from J, leaving 13 bases between them. Germline lookup yields CDR1 SGHRS and CDR2 YFSETQ. The CDR3 sequence is CASSTAQVPDTQYF. CDR3 nucleotides: TGCGCCAGCAGCACCGCCCAGGTTCCAGATACGCAGTATTTT.

The chain recombines TRBV6-2 or TRBV6-3 with TRBJ2-7; D may be TRBD1 (5 bases). CDR3 size: 18 residues. Trimming cost V 5 bases and J 1 base, with 24 bases left between them. CDR1 is MNHEY, CDR2 SVGEGT, per germline. CDR3 protein: CASSAEPLTARYSYEQYF. In DNA form, the CDR3 reads TGTGCCAGCAGTGCTGAACCCCTGACAGCCCGATATTCCTACGAGCAGTACTTC.

The V call is TRBV28, the J call TRBJ2-4; 16 bases fit TRBD2. Germline V gene lookup returns CDR1 MDHEN and CDR2 SYDVKM. Trimming took 10 bases from V and 1 from J; bases not matched to a gene: 10. The CDR3 contains 18 residues. CDR3 in amino acids: CATVSGTSGRVAKNIQYF. The CDR3 nucleotides read TGTGCCACCGTGAGCGGGACTAGCGGGAGGGTTGCCAAAAACATTCAGTACTTC.

In its sample, this clone was seen once. The genes are TRBV12-5 and TRBJ2-4, with 8 bases fitting TRBD2. The V segment lost 3 bases and the J segment 9 bases; nucleotides outside the gene matches: 7. In germline, CDR1 is LGHNT, CDR2 FRNRAP. The CDR3 is 14 residues long. The CDR3 region is CASGFSGNRGIQYF. CDR3 DNA: TGTGCTAGTGGTTTTAGCGGGAATAGAGGCATTCAGTACTTC.

The V call is TRBV5-1, the J call TRBJ2-2, with no clear D. V was cut by 1 base and J by 0 bases, with 10 bases left in between. This CDR3 is 16 amino acids long. The V gene's germline CDR1 is SGHRS and CDR2 YFSETQ. CDR3 nucleotide sequence: TGCGCCAGCAGCTTGACAGCTATCGCGAACACCGGGGAGCTGTTTTTT. Protein sequence: CASSLTAIANTGELFF.

The chain combines TRBV30 with TRBJ1-2; 9 nucleotides align to TRBD1. The germline V gene encodes CDR1 GTSNPN and CDR2 SVGIG (reference sequence). J gave up 2 bases and V 2 bases, and 3 bases lay outside the gene matches. This CDR3 contains 14 residues. The CDR3 nucleotides read TGTGCCTGGAGTCCGGGACAGGGAAACTATGGCTACACCTTC. Protein sequence: CAWSPGQGNYGYTF.

V is TRBV7-2 and J is TRBJ2-1, with 10 bases fitting TRBD1. V was clipped by 8 bases and J by 5 bases; unmatched bases: 12. The CDR3 has 16 residues. From germline, CDR1 is SGHTA and CDR2 FQGNSA. The CDR3 loop is CASALVGTGANNEQFF. The DNA for the CDR3 is TGTGCCAGCGCCCTCGTTGGGACAGGGGCCAACAATGAGCAGTTCTTC.

This rearrangement joins TRBV9 to TRBJ2-7, with 10 bases that match TRBD2. Trimming took 3 bases from V and 6 from J; bases not matched to a gene: 3. This CDR3 contains 13 residues. Per the germline V gene, CDR1 is SGDLS and CDR2 is YYNGEE. The CDR3 loop is CASSEREGPEQYF. CDR3 nucleotides: TGTGCCAGCAGCGAGCGGGAGGGCCCCGAGCAGTACTTC.

V is TRBV7-7 and J is TRBJ2-3, with 11 bases that match TRBD2. This CDR3 has 16 residues. Germline V gene sequence: CDR1 SSHAT, CDR2 FNYEAQ (reference sequence). The V gene end was trimmed by 5 bases and the J gene end by 6 bases; junction bases not matched to a gene: 10. For the CDR3, the DNA is TGTGCCAGCAGCCTAGGGGCTAGCGGGGGGAAGGATACGCAGTATTTT. Its translation: CASSLGASGGKDTQYF.

The rearrangement joins TRBV9 to TRBJ1-1; the D is unclear. Germline-derived CDR1 and CDR2 are SGDLS and YYNGEE. The CDR3 is made up of 12 amino acids. Trimming removed 4 bases at V and 3 bases at J, with 7 bases between. This CDR3 is CASSSGYTEAFF. The CDR3 DNA sequence: TGTGCCAGCAGCAGCGGATACACTGAAGCTTTCTTT.

The genes are TRBV29-1 and TRBJ2-3; D possibly corresponds to TRBD2 (5 bases). This CDR3 is 13 amino acids long. V lost 2 bases and J lost 4, with 10 bases in between. Germline CDR1 and CDR2: SQVTM and ANQGSEA. The CDR3 coding sequence is TGCAGCGTTGAAACTAGTCTGGCAGATACGCAGTATTTT. Translating gives CSVETSLADTQYF.

The rearrangement links TRBV3-1 (or the pseudogene TRBV3-2) to TRBJ2-7, with 9 positions matching TRBD2. V lost 1 base, J lost 3 bases, and 4 bases stayed unmatched. CDR3 length equals 15 residues. Germline values: CDR1 LGHDT, CDR2 YNNKEL (reference sequence). The CDR3 DNA is TGTGCCAGCAGCCAAGCGACTAGCGGCTACTACGAGCAGTACTTC. This gives the protein CASSQATSGYYEQYF.

V gene TRBV3-1 (or the pseudogene TRBV3-2) combines with J gene TRBJ2-5, with 8 bases fitting TRBD2. Germline assignment: CDR1 LGHDT and CDR2 YNNKEL (reference sequence). V shed 8 bases, J shed 1 base, and the junction held 12 bases outside the gene matches. The CDR3 is 16 residues long. The DNA for the CDR3 is TGTGCCAGCTTTTCAAGGGGTAGCGGGGTCCAAGAGACCCAGTACTTC. This translates into CASFSRGSGVQETQYF.

CDR3 nucleotides: TGCAGCGTACACTCAGGGGGCGCGGCCGGCTACACCTTC. It encodes CSVHSGGAAGYTF. The chain is built from TRBV29-1 and TRBJ1-2, with TRBD1 matching over 8 bases. This CDR3 comprises 13 residues. The germline V gene encodes CDR1 SQVTM and CDR2 ANQGSEA. The J segment lost 8 bases and the V segment lost 6 bases, leaving 11 bases of the junction unmatched. The full variable domain, with the rest looked up from reference TRBV29-1 and TRBJ1-2, is SAVISQKPSRDICQRGTSLTIQCQVDSQVTMMFWYRQQPGQSLTLIATANQGSEATYESGFVIDKFPISRPNLTFSTLTVSNMSPEDSSIYLCSVHSGGAAGYTFGSGTRLTVV.

This clone has only one observation. This rearrangement joins TRBV28 to TRBJ2-3; 9 nucleotides align to TRBD1. The V gene's germline CDR1 is MDHEN and CDR2 SYDVKM. After removal of 5 bases from V and 3 bases from J, the junction contained 6 bases not matched to a gene. The CDR3 has 15 residues. This CDR3 reads CASSPSGTGTDTQYF. The CDR3 DNA reads TGTGCCAGCAGTCCATCCGGGACAGGGACAGATACGCAGTATTTT.

This clone was detected a few times. V gene TRBV5-1 combines with J gene TRBJ2-5; D is undetermined. Trimming stripped 7 bases from V and 3 bases from J, with 13 bases between. Germline loops: CDR1 SGHRS, CDR2 YFSETQ. CDR3 length: 13 amino acids. CDR3 amino acids: CASSALVEETQYF. In DNA, the CDR3 is TGCGCCAGCTCCGCGCTTGTGGAAGAGACCCAGTACTTC.

This chain connects TRBV7-2 to TRBJ2-2; a weak D match, TRBD1 (5 bases). The germline gives CDR1 SGHTA, CDR2 FQGNSA. Trimming took off 5 bases at V and 8 bases at J, with 15 bases between the two ends. This CDR3 is built from 14 residues. CDR3 sequence reads: CASSPTATSGELFF. The CDR3 nucleotides are TGTGCCAGCAGCCCGACAGCAACCTCGGGGGAGCTGTTTTTT.